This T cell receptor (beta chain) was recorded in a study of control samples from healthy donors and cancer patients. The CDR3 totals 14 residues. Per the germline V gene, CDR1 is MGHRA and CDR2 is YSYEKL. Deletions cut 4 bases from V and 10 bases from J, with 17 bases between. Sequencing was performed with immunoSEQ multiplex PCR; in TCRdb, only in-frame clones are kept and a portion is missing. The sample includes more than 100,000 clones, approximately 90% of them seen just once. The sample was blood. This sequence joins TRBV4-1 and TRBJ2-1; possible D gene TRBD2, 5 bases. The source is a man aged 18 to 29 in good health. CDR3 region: CASSPPGGLDEQFF. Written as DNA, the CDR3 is TGCGCCAGCAGCCCTCCCGGCGGGCTTGACGAGCAGTTCTTC.